One and the same sample provided the 16 T cell receptor beta chains below, sequenced in a study of blood T cell repertoires in COVID-19. The assay was immunoSEQ multiplex PCR, and TCRdb's table has in-frame clones only and misses some. The sample lists around 400,000 clones, 80% to 95% occurring once. Sequencing was carried out using PBMCs or T cells enriched from blood (not recorded which). Receptors originate from a woman between 35 and 50 years old who had been exposed to COVID-19.

Of note for this clone: The sample carries other DNA sequences with the same CDR3. The chain has TRBV18 and TRBJ1-1; D remains ambiguous. Germline-derived CDR1 and CDR2 are KGHSH and LQKENI. The length of the CDR3 is 13 residues. Trimming stripped 3 bases from V and 1 base from J, with 6 bases between. CDR3 amino acids: CASSPTGNTEAFF. In nucleotides, the CDR3 is TGTGCCAGCTCACCGACGGGGAACACTGAAGCTTTCTTT.

V and J are TRBV5-1 and TRBJ1-2; D unresolved. The CDR3 is made up of 15 amino acids. Looked up from germline, CDR1 is SGHRS and CDR2 is YFSETQ. Between the trimmed V and J ends, which lost 0 bases and 0 bases, there was a span of 9 bases. For the CDR3, the DNA is TGCGCCAGCAGCTTGGATCCGGGATCTAACTATGGCTACACCTTC. Translation gives CASSLDPGSNYGYTF.

This clone was detected only a few times. The V gene is TRBV19, the J gene TRBJ2-7; 7 nucleotides align to TRBD1. The CDR3 is made up of 13 amino acids. CDR1 and CDR2 (germline): LNHDA, SQIVND (reference sequence). The J segment lost 6 bases and the V segment lost 4 bases, leaving 6 bases of the junction unmatched. The CDR3 DNA sequence: TGTGCCAGTAGTACGAAGACAGGGACCGAGCAGTACTTC. Residues: CASSTKTGTEQYF.

This chain connects TRBV10-3 to TRBJ2-5; 10 bases fit TRBD1. The J segment lost 2 bases and the V segment lost 10 bases, leaving 7 bases of the junction unmatched. Germline-derived CDR1 and CDR2 are ENHRY and SYGVKD. The CDR3 totals 14 residues. CDR3 amino acids: CATGTGDTQETQYF. The CDR3 bases are TGTGCCACTGGGACAGGGGATACACAAGAGACCCAGTACTTC.

The J gene is TRBJ2-5, the V gene TRBV3-1 (or the pseudogene TRBV3-2); 7 positions match TRBD1. The junction had 6 bases not matched to a gene; V was cut back by 7 bases and J by 4 bases. CDR1 and CDR2 from the germline V gene are LGHDT and YNNKEL (reference sequence). This CDR3 region has 13 residues. The CDR3 here is CASIRGRGETQYF. The CDR3 DNA reads TGTGCCAGCATTAGGGGGCGTGGAGAGACCCAGTACTTC.

The gene calls are TRBV10-3 and TRBJ2-3; possibly TRBD2 for D (6 bases). The germline CDR1 and CDR2 sequences are ENHRY and SYGVKD. V shed 0 bases and J shed 6 bases, with 10 bases lying between them. There are 14 residues in the CDR3. The CDR3 protein is CAISESGTPDTQYF. The CDR3 DNA follows: TGTGCCATCAGTGAGTCAGGGACTCCGGATACGCAGTATTTT.

V is TRBV10-1 and J is TRBJ2-7, with unresolved D. This CDR3 is 11 amino acids long. The germline V gene has CDR1 WNHNN and CDR2 SYGVQD (reference sequence). Trimming took off 8 bases at V and 3 bases at J, with 8 bases between the two ends. CDR3 amino acids: CASSEFYEQYF. CDR3 in DNA: TGCGCCAGCTCAGAATTCTACGAGCAGTACTTC.

This chain joins TRBV2 and TRBJ1-1; 9 nucleotides match TRBD1. Germline loops: CDR1 SNHLY, CDR2 FYNNEI. This CDR3 spans 14 amino acids. V shed 6 bases and J 0 bases; nucleotides not matched to a gene: 2. Written as DNA, the CDR3 is TGTGCCAGCAGGGACAGGGGCGTGAACACTGAAGCTTTCTTT. Translated, it gives CASRDRGVNTEAFF.

This rearrangement joins TRBV3-1 (or the pseudogene TRBV3-2) to TRBJ2-5; D gene uncertain. The CDR3 is 13 amino acids. Germline CDR1 LGHDT, CDR2 YNNKEL (reference sequence). V lost 8 bases and J 2 bases, leaving 12 bases between the germline ends. The CDR3 nucleotides read TGTGCCAGCTCCATTGGGCTACAAGAGACCCAGTACTTC. Its protein product is CASSIGLQETQYF.

CDR3 in amino acids: CASSRGSNQPQHF. The CDR3 DNA sequence: TGTGCCAGTAGTAGGGGGTCCAATCAGCCCCAGCATTTT. The V call is TRBV2, the J call TRBJ1-5, with D perhaps matching TRBD1 (6 bases). With 9 bases removed from V and 3 bases from J, the gap between germline ends came to 12 bases. From germline, CDR1 is SNHLY and CDR2 FYNNEI. There are 13 residues in the CDR3.

The gene calls are TRBV19 and TRBJ2-3; 9 bases fit TRBD1. V lost 4 bases, J lost 0 bases, and 5 bases stayed unmatched. This CDR3 is 16 amino acids long. Per germline, CDR1 LNHDA and CDR2 SQIVND (reference sequence). DNA of the CDR3: TGTGCCAGTAGTAGGACAGGGGCGTTTAGCACAGATACGCAGTATTTT. Its translation is CASSRTGAFSTDTQYF.

The chain carries TRBV6-5 and TRBJ2-1; a weak D match, TRBD2 (5 bases). Trimming took off 5 bases at V and 3 bases at J, with 11 bases between the two ends. Germline V CDR1 and CDR2: MNHEY, SVGAGI. The CDR3 has 14 residues. The CDR3 coding sequence is TGTGCCAGCAGTACGAACGACTACTACAATGAGCAGTTCTTC. Translation: CASSTNDYYNEQFF.

This clone was observed a single time. Distinct nucleotide sequences in the sample also encode this CDR3. This rearrangement joins TRBV6-6 to TRBJ1-1; the match to TRBD1 covers 8 bases. J lost 5 bases, V lost 6 bases, and 5 bases had no gene match. The CDR3 runs to 13 residues. Germline lookup yields CDR1 MNHNY and CDR2 SVGAGI (reference sequence). The DNA of the CDR3 is TGTGCCAGCAGCCTCGACAGGGGTACTGAAGCTTTCTTT. Protein sequence: CASSLDRGTEAFF.

The chain uses TRBV9 and TRBJ2-7; possible D gene TRBD1, 5 bases. The V gene lost 0 bases and the J gene lost 0 bases, with 7 bases spanning the gap. This CDR3 contains 14 residues. Germline V gene data show CDR1 as SGDLS and CDR2 as YYNGEE. In nucleotides, the CDR3 is TGTGCCAGCAGCGTAGACAGGAACTCCTACGAGCAGTACTTC. Its translation: CASSVDRNSYEQYF.

A single count supports this clone. The CDR3 coding sequence is TGTGCCAGCAGTGCCCAGGGTGAAGCTTTCTTT. This sequence encodes CASSAQGEAFF. V is TRBV2 and J is TRBJ1-1, with D possibly TRBD1 on 5 matching bases. CDR1 is SNHLY and CDR2 is FYNNEI in the germline V gene. V lost 4 bases and J lost 7, with 7 bases in between. The CDR3 is 11 residues long.

The CDR3, as DNA: TGCGCCAGCGGGACACCGAACACCGGGGAGCTGTTTTTT. As protein: CASGTPNTGELFF. The gene calls are TRBV10-1 and TRBJ2-2; D may be TRBD1 (6 bases). Trimming removed 8 bases from V and 0 bases from J, with 7 bases in between. The CDR3 is made up of 13 amino acids. Germline V gene lookup returns CDR1 WNHNN and CDR2 SYGVQD (reference sequence).